This T cell receptor (beta chain) was sequenced for a study of blood T cell repertoires in COVID-19. Whole-study context: Samples taken during acute and convalescent COVID-19 were collected in the United States, Italy and Spain. The analysed material was cDNA or gDNA that came from T cells, B-cell-depleted T cells, or PBMCs.

Original data processing: Amplifying reference gene primers gave estimates of nucleated cell counts. Data came from immunoSEQ multiplex PCR; TCRdb stores just in-frame clones and leaves some out. V, J and clone size are those of that table, while D and trimming were read from the DNA. The sample holds fewer than 250,000 clones, approximately 80% seen once. The CDR3 runs to 14 residues. Looked up from germline, CDR1 is LNHDA and CDR2 is SQIVND (reference sequence). Trimming left V 7 bases short and J 6 bases short, with 13 bases between. This chain connects TRBV19 to TRBJ1-6, with D hard to call. The sequencing sample was made of peripheral blood. The clonotype was recovered from a woman at least 80 years old with COVID-19, enrolled during active disease. The CDR3 nucleotides are TGTGCCAGTACCGCGGGGTTTCCTAATTCACCCCTCCACTTT. The encoded protein is CASTAGFPNSPLHF. The whole variable domain, filled in from reference TRBV19 and TRBJ1-6, reads DGGITQSPKYLFRKEGQNVTLSCEQNLNHDAMYWYRQDPGQGLRLIYYSQIVNDFQKGDIAEGYSVSREKKESFPLTVTSAQKNPTAFYLCASTAGFPNSPLHFGNGTRLTVT.